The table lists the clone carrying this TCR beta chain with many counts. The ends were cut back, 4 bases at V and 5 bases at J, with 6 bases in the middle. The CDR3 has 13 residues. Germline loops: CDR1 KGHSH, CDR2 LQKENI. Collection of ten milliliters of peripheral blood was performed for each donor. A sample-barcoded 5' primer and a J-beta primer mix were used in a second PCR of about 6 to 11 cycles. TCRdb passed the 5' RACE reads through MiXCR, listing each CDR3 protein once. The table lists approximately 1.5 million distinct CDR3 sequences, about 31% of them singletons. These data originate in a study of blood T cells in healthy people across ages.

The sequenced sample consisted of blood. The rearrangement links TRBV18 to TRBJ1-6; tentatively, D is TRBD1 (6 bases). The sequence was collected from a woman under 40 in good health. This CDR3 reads CASSRTDNSPLHF. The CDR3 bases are TGTGCCAGCTCACGGACAGATAATTCACCCCTCCACTTT.